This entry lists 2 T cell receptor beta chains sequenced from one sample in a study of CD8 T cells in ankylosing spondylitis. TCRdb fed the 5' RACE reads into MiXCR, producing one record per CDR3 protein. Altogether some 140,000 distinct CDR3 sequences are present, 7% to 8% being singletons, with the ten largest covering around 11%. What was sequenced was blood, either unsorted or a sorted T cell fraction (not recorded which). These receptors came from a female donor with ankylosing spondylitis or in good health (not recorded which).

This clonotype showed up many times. Here the CDR3 DNA reads TGCAGGGCGAGCGGGGGGACCTACAATGAGCAGTTCTTC. It translates to CRASGGTYNEQFF. This chain uses TRBV20-1 with TRBJ2-1, with 9 positions matching TRBD2. Germline values: CDR1 DFQATT, CDR2 SNEGSKA (reference sequence). The CDR3 loop spans 13 amino acids.

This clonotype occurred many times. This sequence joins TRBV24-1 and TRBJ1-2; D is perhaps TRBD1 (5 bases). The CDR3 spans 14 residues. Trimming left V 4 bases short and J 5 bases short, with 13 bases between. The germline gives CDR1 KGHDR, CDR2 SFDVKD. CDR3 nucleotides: TGTGCCACCAGTGACCGGCGGGGGGGATATGGCTACACCTTC. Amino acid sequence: CATSDRRGGYGYTF.